These 10 T cell receptor beta chains came from one sample sequenced in a study of blood T cell repertoires in COVID-19. Clones were read by immunoSEQ multiplex PCR, and TCRdb kept only the in-frame ones, dropping some. The table has around 170,000 clones, roughly 86% seen once. Sequenced sample: PBMCs or T cells enriched from blood (not recorded which). The receptors were sampled from a woman aged 30 to 39 who had recovered from COVID-19.

This chain links TRBV2 with TRBJ1-2; D gene uncertain. The CDR3 is 12 residues long. Germline CDR1 is SNHLY and CDR2 is FYNNEI. The V end lost 6 bases, the J end lost 6 bases, and 11 bases lay between the germline ends. The CDR3, as DNA: TGTGCCAGCAGCCAGACAAGCAATGGCTACACCTTC. It yields the protein CASSQTSNGYTF.

This clone was observed once. The chain links TRBV28 to TRBJ1-1, with 7 positions matching TRBD1. V was clipped by 6 bases and J by 5 bases; unmatched bases: 9. The CDR3 runs 14 residues. CDR1 is MDHEN and CDR2 is SYDVKM in the germline V gene. For the CDR3, the DNA is TGTGCCAGCAGCCTAGACGAGACAGGGACTGAAGCTTTCTTT. Amino acids: CASSLDETGTEAFF.

The V and J genes are TRBV15 and TRBJ1-4; tentative D call: TRBD1 (5 bases). V was trimmed by 0 bases and J by 3 bases, leaving 8 bases between them. There are 15 residues in the CDR3. The germline V gene encodes CDR1 LNHNV and CDR2 YYDKDF (reference sequence). CDR3 DNA sequence: TGTGCCACCAGCAGAGACGACAGATCTAATGAAAAACTGTTTTTT. Amino acids: CATSRDDRSNEKLFF.

This chain joins TRBV19 and TRBJ2-7, with a possible D match to TRBD2 (6 bases). V was shortened by 1 base and J by 1 base, with 11 bases between the two germline ends. Germline V gene data show CDR1 as LNHDA and CDR2 as SQIVND (reference sequence). The CDR3 is made up of 15 amino acids. Here the CDR3 reads CASSIAGVTSYEQYF. In DNA, the CDR3 is TGTGCCAGTAGTATAGCGGGAGTAACTTCCTACGAGCAGTACTTC.

On this clone itself: Other DNA sequences in this specimen translate into the identical CDR3. The rearrangement uses TRBV3-1 (or the pseudogene TRBV3-2) and TRBJ1-1; unclear D gene. The CDR3 loop spans 14 amino acids. The V gene's germline CDR1 is LGHDT and CDR2 YNNKEL (reference sequence). The V gene lost 1 base and the J gene lost 1 base, with 7 bases spanning the gap. The CDR3 loop reads CASSQGYRNTEAFF. The CDR3 nucleotides read TGTGCCAGCAGCCAAGGGTACAGGAACACTGAAGCTTTCTTT.

The chain combines TRBV7-9 with TRBJ1-4; 11 bases agree with TRBD1. This CDR3 comprises 15 residues. Germline trimming cut 2 bases from V and 6 bases from J; bases unmatched to any gene: 2. CDR1 and CDR2 (germline): SEHNR, FQNEAQ (reference sequence). The CDR3 DNA sequence: TGTGCCAGCAGCTTAAGGGACAGGGGGTATGAAAAACTGTTTTTT. Its protein is CASSLRDRGYEKLFF.

This chain links TRBV27 with TRBJ2-3; TRBD2 aligns across 9 bases. CDR1 MNHEY and CDR2 SMNVEV come from the germline V gene (reference sequence). V was clipped by 3 bases and J by 4 bases; unmatched bases: 11. This CDR3 has 17 residues. The CDR3 nucleotides read TGTGCCAGCAGTTTCCCCCCTATAGCGGGAGTCCCAGATACGCAGTATTTT. It translates to CASSFPPIAGVPDTQYF.

V is TRBV18 and J is TRBJ2-1; 8 bases align to TRBD1. Germline V gives CDR1 KGHSH, CDR2 LQKENI. This CDR3 is built from 17 residues. Trimming at V came to 6 bases and at J to 3 bases, leaving 13 bases not matched to a gene. The CDR3 nucleotides read TGTGCCAGCTCGCAAACAGAGGGACAGGCCGTCTACAATGAGCAGTTCTTC. Translation gives CASSQTEGQAVYNEQFF.

V is TRBV5-1 and J is TRBJ2-7; no clear D gene. The germline V gene has CDR1 SGHRS and CDR2 YFSETQ. The V gene lost 0 bases and the J gene lost 1 base, with 11 bases spanning the gap. The CDR3 length is 15 residues. The CDR3 region has the DNA TGCGCCAGCAGCTTGGCTGGGCCCCCATCCTACGAGCAGTACTTC. Encoded protein: CASSLAGPPSYEQYF.

The chain is built from TRBV11-2 and TRBJ1-1; possible D gene TRBD1, 5 bases. This CDR3 contains 15 residues. The ends were cut back, 3 bases at V and 4 bases at J, with 15 bases in the middle. In germline, CDR1 is SGHAT, CDR2 FQNNGV. The CDR3 DNA is TGTGCCAGCAGCTTTTTCCCGGGGGGGGGCACTGAAGCTTTCTTT. Translated: CASSFFPGGGTEAFF.